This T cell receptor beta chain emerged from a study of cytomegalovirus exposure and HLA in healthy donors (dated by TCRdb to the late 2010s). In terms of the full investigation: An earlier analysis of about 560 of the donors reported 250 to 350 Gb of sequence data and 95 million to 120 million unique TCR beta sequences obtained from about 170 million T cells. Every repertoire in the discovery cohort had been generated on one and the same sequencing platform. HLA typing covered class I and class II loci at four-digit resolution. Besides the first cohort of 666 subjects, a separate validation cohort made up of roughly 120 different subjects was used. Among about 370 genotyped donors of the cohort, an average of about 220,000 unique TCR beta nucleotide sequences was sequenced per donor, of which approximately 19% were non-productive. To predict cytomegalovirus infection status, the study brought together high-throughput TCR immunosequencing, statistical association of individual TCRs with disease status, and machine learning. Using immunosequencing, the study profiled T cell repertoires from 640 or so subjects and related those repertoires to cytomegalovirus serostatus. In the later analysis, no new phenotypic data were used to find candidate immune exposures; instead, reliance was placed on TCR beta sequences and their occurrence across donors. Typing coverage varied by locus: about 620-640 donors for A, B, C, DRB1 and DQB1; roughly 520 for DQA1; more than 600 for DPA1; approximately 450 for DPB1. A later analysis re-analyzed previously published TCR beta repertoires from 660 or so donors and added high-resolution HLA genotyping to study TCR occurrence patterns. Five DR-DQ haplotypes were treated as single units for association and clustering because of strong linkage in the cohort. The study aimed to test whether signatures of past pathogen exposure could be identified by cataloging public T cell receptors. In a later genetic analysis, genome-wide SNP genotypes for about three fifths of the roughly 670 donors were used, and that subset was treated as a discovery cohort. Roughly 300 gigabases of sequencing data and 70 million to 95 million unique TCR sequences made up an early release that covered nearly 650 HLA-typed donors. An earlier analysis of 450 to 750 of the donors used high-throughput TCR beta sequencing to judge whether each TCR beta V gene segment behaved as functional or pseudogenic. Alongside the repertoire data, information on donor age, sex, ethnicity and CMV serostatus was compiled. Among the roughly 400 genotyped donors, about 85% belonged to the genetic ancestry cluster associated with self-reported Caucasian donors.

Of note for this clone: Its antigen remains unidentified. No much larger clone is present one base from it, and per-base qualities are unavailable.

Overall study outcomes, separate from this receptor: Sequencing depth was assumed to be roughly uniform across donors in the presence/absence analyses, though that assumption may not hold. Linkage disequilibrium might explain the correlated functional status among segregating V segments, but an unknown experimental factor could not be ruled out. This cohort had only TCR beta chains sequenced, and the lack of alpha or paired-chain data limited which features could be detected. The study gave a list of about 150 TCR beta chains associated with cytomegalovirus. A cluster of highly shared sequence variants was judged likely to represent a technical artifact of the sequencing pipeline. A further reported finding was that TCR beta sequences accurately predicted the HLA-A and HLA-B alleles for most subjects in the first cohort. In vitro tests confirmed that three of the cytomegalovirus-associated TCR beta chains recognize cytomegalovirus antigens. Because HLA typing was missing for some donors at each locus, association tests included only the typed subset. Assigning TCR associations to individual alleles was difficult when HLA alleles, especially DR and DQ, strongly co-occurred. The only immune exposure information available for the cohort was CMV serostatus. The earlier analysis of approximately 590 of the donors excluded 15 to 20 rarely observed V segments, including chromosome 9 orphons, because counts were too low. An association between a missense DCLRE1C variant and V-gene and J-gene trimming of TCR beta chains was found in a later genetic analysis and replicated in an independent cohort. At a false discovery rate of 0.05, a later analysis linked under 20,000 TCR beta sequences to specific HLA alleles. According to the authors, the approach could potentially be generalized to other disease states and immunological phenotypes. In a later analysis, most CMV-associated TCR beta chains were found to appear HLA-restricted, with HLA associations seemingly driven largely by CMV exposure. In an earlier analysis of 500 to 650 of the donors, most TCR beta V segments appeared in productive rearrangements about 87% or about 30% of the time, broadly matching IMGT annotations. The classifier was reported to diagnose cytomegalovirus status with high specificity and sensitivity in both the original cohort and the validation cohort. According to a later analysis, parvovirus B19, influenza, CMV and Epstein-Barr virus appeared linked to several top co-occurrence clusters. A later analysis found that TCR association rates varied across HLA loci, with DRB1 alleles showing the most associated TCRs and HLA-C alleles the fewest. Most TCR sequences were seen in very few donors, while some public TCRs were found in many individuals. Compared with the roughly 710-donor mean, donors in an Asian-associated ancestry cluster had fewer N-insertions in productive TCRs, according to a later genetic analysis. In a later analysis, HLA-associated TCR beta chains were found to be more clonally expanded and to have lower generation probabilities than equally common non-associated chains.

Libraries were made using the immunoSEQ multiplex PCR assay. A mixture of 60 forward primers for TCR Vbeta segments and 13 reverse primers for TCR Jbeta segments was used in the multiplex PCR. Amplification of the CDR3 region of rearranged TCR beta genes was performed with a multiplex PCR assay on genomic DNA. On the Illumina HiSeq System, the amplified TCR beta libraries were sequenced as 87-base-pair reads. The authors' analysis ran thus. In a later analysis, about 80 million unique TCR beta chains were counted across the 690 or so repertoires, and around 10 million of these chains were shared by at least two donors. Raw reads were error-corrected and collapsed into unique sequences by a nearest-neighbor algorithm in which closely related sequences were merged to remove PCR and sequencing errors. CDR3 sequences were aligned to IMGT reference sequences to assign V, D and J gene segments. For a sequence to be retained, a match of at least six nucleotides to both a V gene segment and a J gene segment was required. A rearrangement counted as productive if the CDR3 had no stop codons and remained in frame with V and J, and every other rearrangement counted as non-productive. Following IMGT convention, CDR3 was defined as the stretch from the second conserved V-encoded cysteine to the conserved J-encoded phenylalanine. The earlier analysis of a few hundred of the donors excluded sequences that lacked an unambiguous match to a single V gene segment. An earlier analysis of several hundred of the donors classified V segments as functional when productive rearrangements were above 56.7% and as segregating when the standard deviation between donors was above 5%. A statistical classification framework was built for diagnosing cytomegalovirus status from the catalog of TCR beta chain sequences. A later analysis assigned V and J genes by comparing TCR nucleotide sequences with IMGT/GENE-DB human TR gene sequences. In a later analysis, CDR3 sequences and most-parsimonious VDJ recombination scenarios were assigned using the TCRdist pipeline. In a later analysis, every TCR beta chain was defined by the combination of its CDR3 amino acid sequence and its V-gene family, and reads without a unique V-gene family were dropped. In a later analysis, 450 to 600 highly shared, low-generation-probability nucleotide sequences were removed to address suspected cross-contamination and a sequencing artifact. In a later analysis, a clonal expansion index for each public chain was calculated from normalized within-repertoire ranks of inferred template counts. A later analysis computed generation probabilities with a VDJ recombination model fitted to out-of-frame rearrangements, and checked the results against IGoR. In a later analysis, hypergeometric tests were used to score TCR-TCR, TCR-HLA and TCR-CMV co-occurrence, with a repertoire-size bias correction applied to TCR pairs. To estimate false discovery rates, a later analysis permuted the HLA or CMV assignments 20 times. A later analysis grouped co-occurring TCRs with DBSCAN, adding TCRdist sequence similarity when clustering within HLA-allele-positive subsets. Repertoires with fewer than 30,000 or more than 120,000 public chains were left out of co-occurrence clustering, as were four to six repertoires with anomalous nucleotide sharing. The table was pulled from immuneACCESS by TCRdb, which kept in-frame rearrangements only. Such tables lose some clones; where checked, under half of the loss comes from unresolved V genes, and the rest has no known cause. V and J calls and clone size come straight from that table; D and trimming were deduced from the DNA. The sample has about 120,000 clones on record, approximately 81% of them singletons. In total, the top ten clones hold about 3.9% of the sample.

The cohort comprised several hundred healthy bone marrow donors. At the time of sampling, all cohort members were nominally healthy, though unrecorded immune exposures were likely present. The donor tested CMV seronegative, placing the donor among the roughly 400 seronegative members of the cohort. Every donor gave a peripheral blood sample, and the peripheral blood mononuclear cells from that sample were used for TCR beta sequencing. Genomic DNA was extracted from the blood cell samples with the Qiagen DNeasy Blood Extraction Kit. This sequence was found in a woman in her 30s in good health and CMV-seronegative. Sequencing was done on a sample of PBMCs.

The nucleotide sequence reads as follows: TGCGCCAGCAGCCAAGATGCAACGGGAGGGCCCTACAATGAGCAGTTCTTC. Its protein product is CASSQDATGGPYNEQFF. Recombination connected TRBV4-1 to TRBJ2-1, and 8 junctional nucleotides match TRBD2. Its CDR3 holds 17 amino acids, cysteine through phenylalanine. Of the read, only the CDR3 DNA is kept; its 51 bases are in frame from base 1. CDR1 MGHRA and CDR2 YSYEKL were looked up in the germline V gene. Clipping removes 0 bases from V and 2 bases from J, with 6 as the unmatched junction base count.